These 26 T cell receptor beta chains came from one sample sequenced in a study of cytomegalovirus exposure and HLA in healthy donors. Amplification used 60 Vbeta primers and 13 Jbeta primers. Data came from immunoSEQ multiplex PCR; TCRdb stores just in-frame clones and leaves some out. The table lists 140,000 or so clones, around four fifths of them singletons, with approximately 3% in the top ten. The sequencing sample was made of PBMCs. The receptors come from a male donor in good health and CMV-seronegative.

The V gene is TRBV28, the J gene TRBJ2-4; 12 bases match TRBD2. Looked up from germline, CDR1 is MDHEN and CDR2 is SYDVKM. CDR3 length: 17 amino acids. V lost 5 bases and J lost 7; bases outside the gene matches: 12. The CDR3 loop reads CASSPYPTSGGSNIQYF. The CDR3 bases are TGTGCCAGCAGTCCCTACCCGACTAGCGGGGGTTCGAACATTCAGTACTTC.

CDR3 protein: CASSPSGYDTDTQYF. The CDR3 DNA sequence: TGTGCCAGCAGCCCTAGCGGGTACGATACAGATACGCAGTATTTT. The chain has TRBV7-3 and TRBJ2-3; 8 bases agree with TRBD2. The CDR3 has 15 amino acids. The J segment lost 3 bases and the V segment lost 5 bases, leaving 7 bases of the junction unmatched. Germline lookup yields CDR1 SGHTA and CDR2 FQGTGA.

Only one count was recorded for this clone. The rearrangement links TRBV7-8 to TRBJ2-7, with a possible D match to TRBD2 (5 bases). CDR3 size: 13 residues. Trimming took off 5 bases at V and 3 bases at J, with 11 bases between the two ends. The germline CDR1 and CDR2 sequences are SGHVS and FQNEAQ. CDR3 amino acids: CASSREWDYEQYF. DNA of the CDR3: TGTGCCAGCAGCCGGGAATGGGACTACGAGCAGTACTTC.

The rearrangement links TRBV23-1 to TRBJ1-5, with D possibly TRBD1 on 6 matching bases. TRBV23-1 is marked as an open reading frame, function uncertain. This CDR3 has 16 amino acids. V was shortened by 6 bases and J by 6 bases, with 21 bases between the two germline ends. CDR3 sequence reads: CASSRRLGASGQPQHF. The CDR3 region has the DNA TGCGCCAGCAGCCGAAGACTGGGGGCTTCGGGTCAGCCCCAGCATTTT.

The chain employs TRBV19 and TRBJ1-4, with D perhaps TRBD1 (6 bases). V lost 3 bases to trimming and J lost 0 bases, with 11 bases between them. Germline V CDR1 and CDR2: LNHDA, SQIVND (reference sequence). The length of the CDR3 is 16 residues. CDR3 in amino acids: CASSMGDTSTNEKLFF. The CDR3 DNA follows: TGTGCCAGTAGTATGGGGGACACCTCAACTAATGAAAAACTGTTTTTT. Based on the CDR3 plus reference TRBV19 and TRBJ1-4, the full variable domain is DGGITQSPKYLFRKEGQNVTLSCEQNLNHDAMYWYRQDPGQGLRLIYYSQIVNDFQKGDIAEGYSVSREKKESFPLTVTSAQKNPTAFYLCASSMGDTSTNEKLFFGSGTQLSVL.

This chain joins TRBV9 and TRBJ1-2, with D possibly being TRBD1 (6 bases). The germline V gene has CDR1 SGDLS and CDR2 YYNGEE. CDR3 length: 14 residues. The V end lost 1 base, the J end lost 8 bases, and 15 bases lay between the germline ends. CDR3 region: CASSVNKGGEGYTF. The DNA of the CDR3 is TGTGCCAGCAGCGTAAACAAAGGGGGGGAGGGCTACACCTTC. Full variable domain (missing parts from reference TRBV9 and TRBJ1-2): DSGVTQTPKHLITATGQRVTLRCSPRSGDLSVYWYQQSLDQGLQFLIQYYNGEERAKGNILERFSAQQFPDLHSELNLSSLELGDSALYFCASSVNKGGEGYTFGSGTRLTVV.

This clone has more than one count but fewer than ten. J is TRBJ2-7 and V is TRBV28; D possibly corresponds to TRBD1 (6 bases). The germline V and J ends were trimmed by 5 bases and 3 bases, with 8 bases remaining between them. The germline gives CDR1 MDHEN, CDR2 SYDVKM. The CDR3 runs to 12 residues. In DNA form, the CDR3 reads TGTGCCAGCAGTACGGACAGCTACGAGCAGTACTTC. Its translation: CASSTDSYEQYF.

The chain carries TRBV6-1 and TRBJ2-2, with D perhaps matching TRBD1 (5 bases). CDR1 is MNHNS, CDR2 SASEGT, per germline. The CDR3 contains 13 residues. Trimming took off 6 bases at V and 4 bases at J, with 9 bases between the two ends. The chain's CDR3 is CASRATGTGELFF. CDR3 nucleotide sequence: TGTGCCAGCAGGGCCACAGGCACCGGGGAGCTGTTTTTT.

The gene calls are TRBV5-1 and TRBJ1-3; 7 bases align to TRBD1. CDR1 and CDR2 (germline): SGHRS, YFSETQ. The CDR3 has 13 amino acids. V lost 3 bases to trimming and J lost 6 bases; unmatched junction nucleotides: 3. CDR3 region: CASSSGQPNTIYF. For the CDR3, the DNA is TGCGCCAGCAGCTCGGGACAGCCAAACACCATATATTTT.

This clone occurred once. The V and J genes are TRBV7-2 and TRBJ1-1, with TRBD1 matching over 7 bases. The CDR3 length is 16 residues. Germline loops: CDR1 SGHTA, CDR2 FQGNSA. The V segment lost 2 bases and the J segment 0 bases; nucleotides outside the gene matches: 6. CDR3 residues: CASSLRGGAMNTEAFF. The CDR3 coding sequence is TGTGCCAGCAGCTTACGAGGGGGCGCCATGAACACTGAAGCTTTCTTT.

V usage is TRBV5-4 and J usage is TRBJ1-2; D is perhaps TRBD1 (6 bases). Germline assignment: CDR1 SGHNT and CDR2 YYREEE (reference sequence). Trimming stripped 3 bases from V and 3 bases from J, with 12 bases between. The CDR3 sequence is 14 residues long. The CDR3 DNA is TGTGCCAGCAGCTCACATTCAGGGGACTATGGCTACACCTTC. Its protein product is CASSSHSGDYGYTF.

A single count supports this clone. The chain couples TRBV27 to TRBJ1-6, with TRBD1 as a possible D gene (5 bases). Germline V CDR1 and CDR2: MNHEY, SMNVEV (reference sequence). Trimming removed 0 bases at V and 13 bases at J, with 16 bases between. This CDR3 spans 15 amino acids. CDR3: CASSLSGPRSVPLHF. CDR3 bases: TGTGCCAGCAGTTTATCGGGGCCGAGATCGGTCCCCCTCCACTTT.

The rearrangement uses TRBV5-1 and TRBJ2-2, with TRBD2 identical over 9 bases. The CDR3 contains 16 residues. Germline CDR1 reads SGHRS; CDR2 reads YFSETQ. The J segment lost 1 base and the V segment lost 4 bases, leaving 5 bases of the junction unmatched. In DNA, the CDR3 is TGCGCCAGCAGCGCGGGACTAGCCCTGAACACCGGGGAGCTGTTTTTT. This codes for CASSAGLALNTGELFF.

The chain links TRBV7-8 to TRBJ2-6; 7 nucleotides match TRBD1. The CDR3 runs 15 residues. The germline V gene encodes CDR1 SGHVS and CDR2 FQNEAQ. Unmatched junction bases numbered 4, after V lost 7 bases and J lost 1 base. This chain's CDR3 is CASTNRGSGANVLTF. The DNA of the CDR3 is TGTGCCAGCACCAACAGGGGTTCTGGGGCCAACGTCCTGACTTTC. The whole variable domain, filled in from reference TRBV7-8 and TRBJ2-6, reads GAGVSQSPRYKVAKRGQDVALRCDPISGHVSLFWYQQALGQGPEFLTYFQNEAQLDKSGLPSDRFFAERPEGSVSTLKIQRTQQEDSAVYLCASTNRGSGANVLTFGAGSRLTVL.

The rearrangement uses TRBV7-9 and TRBJ2-2; TRBD2 matches at 8 bases. The germline gives CDR1 SEHNR, CDR2 FQNEAQ (reference sequence). The CDR3 is 17 amino acids. Unmatched junction bases numbered 7, after V lost 3 bases and J lost 1 base. The CDR3 DNA sequence: TGTGCCAGCAGCTTTACGGGGGGGCAGAAGAACACCGGGGAGCTGTTTTTT. Residues: CASSFTGGQKNTGELFF.

V and J are TRBV27 and TRBJ1-3, with 11 nucleotides matching TRBD1. CDR1 and CDR2 (germline): MNHEY, SMNVEV (reference sequence). The junction had 2 bases not matched to a gene; V was cut back by 6 bases and J by 4 bases. This CDR3 has 14 residues. The CDR3 region is CASRGTGGGNTIYF. The CDR3 nucleotides are TGTGCCAGCAGGGGGACAGGGGGAGGAAACACCATATATTTT.

The chain has TRBV7-2 and TRBJ1-2; tentative D call: TRBD1 (5 bases). Trimming took off 5 bases at V and 2 bases at J, with 12 bases between the two ends. The CDR3 sequence is 14 residues long. The germline V gene encodes CDR1 SGHTA and CDR2 FQGNSA. The DNA for the CDR3 is TGTGCCAGCAGCCCCAGGGTTTCGAACTATGGCTACACCTTC. Amino acids: CASSPRVSNYGYTF.

The chain links TRBV9 to TRBJ2-5; 11 bases are shared with TRBD1. V shed 0 bases and J 3 bases; nucleotides not matched to a gene: 10. The CDR3 is 18 residues long. CDR1 is SGDLS and CDR2 is YYNGEE in the germline V gene. CDR3 sequence: CASSVGTGGSVREETQYF. CDR3 coding DNA: TGTGCCAGCAGCGTAGGGACAGGGGGCTCGGTTAGGGAAGAGACCCAGTACTTC.

This chain uses TRBV7-8 with TRBJ2-7, with TRBD1 identical over 8 bases. The CDR3 extends over 14 amino acids. Germline CDR1 is SGHVS and CDR2 is FQNEAQ. V was clipped by 1 base and J by 3 bases; unmatched bases: 2. CDR3 coding DNA: TGTGCCAGCAGCTTAGGGACAGGGAGCTACGAGCAGTACTTC. Its translation is CASSLGTGSYEQYF.

This clone was seen once. The chain couples TRBV19 to TRBJ2-1, with 10 bases identical to TRBD1. Trimming removed 5 bases from V and 8 bases from J; junction bases left unmatched: 6. The germline gives CDR1 LNHDA, CDR2 SQIVND (reference sequence). The CDR3 spans 14 residues. CDR3 protein: CASSRQGAFHEQFF. The DNA for the CDR3 is TGTGCCAGTAGTCGACAGGGGGCATTCCATGAGCAGTTCTTC.

This rearrangement joins TRBV29-1 to TRBJ1-1; TRBD1 matches 7 bases. The CDR3 spans 14 residues. The V gene's germline CDR1 is SQVTM and CDR2 ANQGSEA. Trimming took 2 bases from V and 11 from J; bases not matched to a gene: 14. The CDR3 bases are TGCAGCGTTGAAACGGGGACAGCCCCAAGGTGGGCTTTCTTT. It translates to CSVETGTAPRWAFF.

This rearrangement joins TRBV2 to TRBJ1-6; 9 nucleotides align to TRBD1. The V gene's germline CDR1 is SNHLY and CDR2 FYNNEI. Trimming took 4 bases from V and 9 from J; bases not matched to a gene: 7. CDR3 length equals 15 residues. CDR3 protein: CASSAQGTGRSPLHF. CDR3 nucleotides: TGTGCCAGCAGTGCTCAAGGGACAGGGCGTTCACCCCTCCACTTT.

The rearrangement links TRBV4-2 to TRBJ2-7, with no clear D. V was cut by 3 bases and J by 7 bases, with 13 bases left in between. The germline gives CDR1 LGHNA, CDR2 YNFKEQ. The CDR3 totals 13 residues. The CDR3 DNA is TGTGCCAGCAGCCACGAAAACCTCAGAGAGCAGTACTTC. This sequence encodes CASSHENLREQYF.

The gene calls are TRBV27 and TRBJ1-1; TRBD1 might be the D (5 bases). The CDR3 consists of 13 residues. The germline CDR1 and CDR2 sequences are MNHEY and SMNVEV (reference sequence). V lost 5 bases, J lost 4 bases, and 11 bases lay in between. CDR3 DNA: TGTGCCAGCAGTCTGGGGGGTAGCACTGAAGCTTTCTTT. Amino acid sequence: CASSLGGSTEAFF.

The chain uses TRBV18 and TRBJ1-3; 7 bases match TRBD1. V dropped 3 bases and J dropped 3; count of bases not matched to a gene: 5. Germline lookup yields CDR1 KGHSH and CDR2 LQKENI. The CDR3 extends over 15 amino acids. In nucleotides, the CDR3 is TGTGCCAGCTCACCGAATAACAGGGGTGGAAACACCATATATTTT. This codes for CASSPNNRGGNTIYF.

The rearrangement uses TRBV19 and TRBJ2-1; D gene ambiguous. Germline V gives CDR1 LNHDA, CDR2 SQIVND (reference sequence). The CDR3 has 14 amino acids. V was trimmed by 1 base and J by 0 bases, leaving 4 bases between them. The CDR3 nucleotides are TGTGCCAGTAGTATAGCGGTCTCCTACAATGAGCAGTTCTTC. Residues: CASSIAVSYNEQFF.